This T cell receptor (beta chain) was sequenced in a study of shared clonotypes between healthy human individuals. Assay: immunoSEQ multiplex PCR; the TCRdb copy retains only in-frame clones and omits some. This table holds some 2,400,000 clones, roughly 95% found once. The sample comprised naive CD4+ T cells sorted from blood. Subset in this sample: CD45RA+ positively selected. The source is a man younger than 30 in good health.

CDR3 DNA: TGTGCCAGCTCACCAGAACCCGGAGGCAATCAGCCCCAGCATTTT. Translating gives CASSPEPGGNQPQHF. The V gene is TRBV18, the J gene TRBJ1-5; no reliable D call. Germline V gene data show CDR1 as KGHSH and CDR2 as LQKENI. Trimming left V 2 bases short and J 2 bases short, with 10 bases between. The CDR3 extends over 15 amino acids. Full variable domain (rest looked up from reference TRBV18 and TRBJ1-5): NAGVMQNPRHLVRRRGQEARLRCSPMKGHSHVYWYRQLPEEGLKFMVYLQKENIIDESGMPKERFSAEFPKEGPSILRIQQVVRGDSAAYFCASSPEPGGNQPQHFGDGTRLSIL.